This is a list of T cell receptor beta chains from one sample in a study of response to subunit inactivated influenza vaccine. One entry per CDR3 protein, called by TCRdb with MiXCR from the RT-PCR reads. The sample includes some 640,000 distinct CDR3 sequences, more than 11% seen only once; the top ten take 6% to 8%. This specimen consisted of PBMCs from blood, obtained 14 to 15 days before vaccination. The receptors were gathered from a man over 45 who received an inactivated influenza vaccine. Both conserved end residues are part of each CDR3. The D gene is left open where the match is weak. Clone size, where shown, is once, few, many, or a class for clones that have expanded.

CASSSLNGDSPLHF TGCGCCAGCAGCTCATTGAATGGAGATTCACCCCTCCACTTT TRBJ1-6 NA many TRBV5-1
CASSPWTSGRTLPGELFF TGTGCCAGCAGTCCCTGGACTAGCGGGAGGACCCTTCCCGGGGAGCTGTTTTTT TRBJ2-2 TRBD2 few TRBV28
CATSRDNPRRQETQYF TGTGCCACCAGCAGAGATAATCCCCGACGACAAGAGACCCAGTACTTC TRBJ2-5 NA NA TRBV15
CASSQDGRAGLAVNEQFF TGTGCCAGCAGCCAAGATGGGAGGGCCGGACTAGCGGTCAATGAGCAGTTCTTC TRBJ2-1 TRBD2 NA TRBV4-2
CASSQVTGSDGYTF TGTGCCAGCAGCCAAGTGACGGGGTCGGATGGCTACACCTTC TRBJ1-2 NA few TRBV4-2
CASSQELAGLNEQFF TGTGCCAGCAGCCAAGAGTTAGCGGGGCTGAATGAGCAGTTCTTC TRBJ2-1 TRBD2 few TRBV14
CASSLGYMGLAVTDTQYF TGTGCCAGCAGCTTGGGGTACATGGGACTAGCGGTCACAGATACGCAGTATTTT TRBJ2-3 TRBD2 many TRBV11-2
CASSLLRGSTDTQYF TGTGCCAGCTCGCTCCTTCGGGGAAGCACAGATACGCAGTATTTT TRBJ2-3 NA many TRBV2
CASSYSGNTIYF TGTGCCAGCAGTTACTCCGGAAACACCATATATTTT TRBJ1-3 NA many TRBV6-2/TRBV6-3
CSAQEAGPNTEAFF TGCAGTGCCCAAGAGGCAGGGCCGAACACTGAAGCTTTCTTT TRBJ1-1 NA few TRBV20-1
CASSVQAGDYNEQFF TGTGCCAGCAGTGTCCAGGCGGGAGATTACAATGAGCAGTTCTTC TRBJ2-1 TRBD2 NA TRBV4-2
CSVEKGSPNEQFF TGCAGCGTTGAGAAAGGATCCCCCAATGAGCAGTTCTTC TRBJ2-1 NA many TRBV29-1
CAISDRMNTEAFF TGTGCCATCAGTGACAGGATGAACACTGAAGCTTTCTTT TRBJ1-1 NA few TRBV10-3
CASSLYRVGSYEQYF TGTGCCAGCAGTTTGTACAGGGTCGGCTCCTACGAGCAGTACTTC TRBJ2-7 NA NA TRBV28
CATQPGQGVDYGYTF TGTGCCACCCAGCCGGGACAGGGGGTGGACTATGGCTACACCTTC TRBJ1-2 TRBD1 NA TRBV10-3
CASSLDGYSGNTIYF TGTGCCAGCAGCCTGGACGGGTACTCTGGAAACACCATATATTTT TRBJ1-3 NA few TRBV12-3/TRBV12-4
CSVVGGSGEQYF TGCAGCGTTGTGGGGGGATCGGGCGAGCAGTACTTC TRBJ2-7 NA NA TRBV29-1
CASSLAGWGGEQYF TGCGCCAGCAGCCTCGCGGGTTGGGGGGGCGAGCAGTACTTC TRBJ2-7 TRBD2 NA TRBV4-3
CASSLVGRNQPQHF TGTGCCAGCAGTTTAGTCGGCAGAAATCAGCCCCAGCATTTT TRBJ1-5 NA NA TRBV12-3/TRBV12-4
CASGPQGATNEKLFF TGCGCCAGCGGACCACAGGGCGCAACTAATGAAAAACTGTTTTTT TRBJ1-4 NA NA TRBV5-1